A single TCR beta chain is shown here with its context. In the authors' workflow: Reference gene primer amplification in the assay estimated nucleated cell counts. TCRdb keeps only in-frame clones here, not all; method: immunoSEQ multiplex PCR. V and J calls and clone size are copied from that table; D and trimming were computed from the DNA. The sample carries 85,000 to 130,000 clones, 75% to 90% recorded once. The data were taken from a study of blood T cell repertoires in COVID-19. In the study overall: The United States, Italy and Spain supplied acute and convalescent COVID-19 samples. In each case, the material was cDNA or gDNA derived from T cells, B-cell-depleted T cells, or PBMCs.

Trimming removed 6 bases from V and 2 bases from J, with 16 bases in between. CDR3 length: 15 residues. CDR1 is MNHEY, CDR2 SVGAGI, per germline. This receptor was taken from a man aged 55-75 years with acute or convalescent COVID-19. V and J are TRBV6-5 and TRBJ2-5, with D tentatively TRBD1 (6 bases). The material sequenced was peripheral blood. The DNA for the CDR3 is TGTGCCAGCAGGGGGGCCCGGCTAGGGCAAGAGACCCAGTACTTC. It specifies CASRGARLGQETQYF.